Below are 8 T cell receptor beta chains sequenced from a single sample in a study of blood T cell repertoires in COVID-19. Produced via immunoSEQ multiplex PCR; TCRdb's table is partial and in-frame only. The sample contains about 17,000 clones, around 80% of which appear only once. The sequenced sample consisted of peripheral blood. These receptor sequences come from a man aged 80 or over with acute or convalescent COVID-19.

This sequence joins TRBV9 and TRBJ1-2, with 7 bases identical to TRBD1. Losses at the gene ends were 4 bases for V and 7 bases for J; bases not matched to a gene: 13. The CDR3 is 15 residues long. Germline values: CDR1 SGDLS, CDR2 YYNGEE. CDR3: CASSTLPGGTAGYTF. The CDR3 nucleotides are TGTGCCAGCAGCACCTTACCGGGGGGGACAGCTGGCTACACCTTC.

The genes are TRBV6-5 and TRBJ2-1; D is perhaps TRBD2 (6 bases). The length of the CDR3 is 16 residues. Looked up from germline, CDR1 is MNHEY and CDR2 is SVGAGI. With 2 bases removed from V and 9 bases from J, the gap between germline ends came to 20 bases. Here the CDR3 reads CASSYVGGTSLGEQFF. CDR3 DNA: TGTGCCAGCAGTTACGTTGGGGGGACCTCCTTGGGTGAGCAGTTCTTC.

This chain uses TRBV7-2 with TRBJ2-5; D not certain. CDR3 length: 14 amino acids. CDR1 is SGHTA, CDR2 FQGNSA, per germline. With 1 base removed from V and 1 base from J, the gap between germline ends came to 7 bases. The CDR3 DNA sequence: TGTGCCAGCAGCTTAGTTCCTTCCCAAGAGACCCAGTACTTC. Its translation is CASSLVPSQETQYF.

This rearrangement joins TRBV4-3 to TRBJ2-7; 10 positions agree with TRBD2. V was pared by 1 base and J by 3 bases, with 6 bases of the junction left unmatched. The V gene's germline CDR1 is LGHNA and CDR2 YSLEER. The CDR3 spans 16 residues. The CDR3 bases are TGCGCCAGCAGCCAAGGCATCGTAGCGGGGGGCTACGAGCAGTACTTC. Translation gives CASSQGIVAGGYEQYF.

The table lists this clone with a count of one. V and J are TRBV2 and TRBJ2-1; 8 nucleotides match TRBD2. The CDR3 spans 13 residues. V shed 6 bases, J shed 10 bases, and the junction held 8 bases outside the gene matches. Germline V gene sequence: CDR1 SNHLY, CDR2 FYNNEI. This CDR3 is CASRGTSGVEQFF. The CDR3 bases are TGTGCCAGCAGGGGTACTAGCGGAGTAGAGCAGTTCTTC.

The rearrangement joins TRBV15 to TRBJ1-3, with 10 bases identical to TRBD1. V was pared by 0 bases and J by 7 bases, with 3 bases of the junction left unmatched. CDR3 length: 15 amino acids. Germline CDR1 reads LNHNV; CDR2 reads YYDKDF (reference sequence). DNA of the CDR3: TGTGCCACCAGCAGAGATGGACAGGGGGTGAACACCATATATTTT. Protein: CATSRDGQGVNTIYF.

The gene calls are TRBV11-2 and TRBJ2-3, with 8 nucleotides matching TRBD2. The trim removed 4 bases at V and 4 bases at J, leaving 10 bases unmatched. This CDR3 region has 16 residues. Per germline, CDR1 SGHAT and CDR2 FQNNGV. This CDR3 reads CASSSPGGAPADTQYF. The CDR3, as DNA: TGTGCCAGCAGCTCCCCCGGGGGGGCCCCCGCAGATACGCAGTATTTT. The full variable domain, rest sourced from reference TRBV11-2 and TRBJ2-3, is EAGVAQSPRYKIIEKRQSVAFWCNPISGHATLYWYQQILGQGPKLLIQFQNNGVVDDSQLPKDRFSAERLKGVDSTLKIQPAKLEDSAVYLCASSSPGGAPADTQYFGPGTRLTVL.

The chain couples TRBV28 to TRBJ2-4, with D possibly matching TRBD2 (6 bases). The CDR3 extends over 18 amino acids. Trimming stripped 4 bases from V and 0 bases from J, with 19 bases between. From germline, CDR1 is MDHEN and CDR2 SYDVKM. CDR3 region: CASSSGTRGSLAKNIQYF. The CDR3 region has the DNA TGTGCCAGCAGTTCTGGGACTCGAGGCAGCTTAGCCAAAAACATTCAGTACTTC.